This entry features one TCR beta chain sequence. The data stem from a study of T cells in Graves' hyperthyroidism and ophthalmopathy. Each diagnosis was grounded in clinical symptoms, serum thyroxine and TRAb, thyroid ultrasound, and orbital computed tomography. This CDR3 is 18 amino acids long. V gave up 9 bases and J gave up 2 bases; unmatched junction bases: 15. Germline values: CDR1 KGHDR, CDR2 SFDVKD. RNA transcripts served as the template for amplifying TCR beta CDR3 regions. Primed by the HTBI set, a first-round RT-PCR was run on the TCR CDR3. TCRdb passed the multiplex PCR reads through MiXCR, listing each CDR3 protein once. The sample has 340,000 or so distinct CDR3 sequences, about 18% seen once.

The V gene is TRBV24-1, the J gene TRBJ2-1, with 10 bases fitting TRBD2. The sequencing input was blood. This receptor was identified in a woman aged 45-59 years with Graves' hyperthyroidism. In nucleotides, the CDR3 is TGTGCCACCGCCCGCCGGGAGCGGGAGGGCCTCGCCTACAATGAGCAGTTCTTC. Translating gives CATARREREGLAYNEQFF.